This is a list of T cell receptor beta chains from one sample in a study of T cell responses to AZD1222 COVID-19 vaccine. Here immunoSEQ multiplex PCR was the method, and the copy in TCRdb shows in-frame clones only, minus some. The repertoire holds 120,000 or so clones, with 94% as singletons. Source: peripheral blood, taken 28 days after the second AZD1222 dose. These TCRs come from an adult who received the AZD1222 COVID-19 vaccine. Each CDR3 is given with its conserved first and last residue. A D gene is named only where the DNA matches it firmly. Size is stated for part of the rows, as once, few or many counts, or as a class when the clone is expanded.

j_call: TRBJ1-1; clone_size: -; v_call: TRBV19; d_call: TRBD1; cdr3_aa: CASRRVTGNIAEAFF; cdr3_nt: TGTGCCAGTAGACGGGTGACAGGGAATATTGCTGAAGCTTTCTTT
j_call: TRBJ2-3; clone_size: -; v_call: TRBV5-5; d_call: TRBD2; cdr3_aa: CASRNGLAWSTDTQYF; cdr3_nt: TGTGCCAGCAGAAATGGACTAGCATGGAGCACAGATACGCAGTATTTT
j_call: TRBJ2-7; clone_size: -; v_call: TRBV4-1; d_call: TRBD1; cdr3_aa: CASSQGPGQGGHEQYF; cdr3_nt: TGCGCCAGCAGCCAAGGGCCGGGACAGGGGGGCCACGAGCAGTACTTC
j_call: TRBJ1-2; clone_size: -; v_call: TRBV10-3; d_call: -; cdr3_aa: CAISESSSGTLDPRGYTF; cdr3_nt: TGTGCCATCAGTGAGTCGAGTTCGGGGACCCTTGATCCGAGAGGCTACACCTTC
j_call: TRBJ2-3; clone_size: -; v_call: TRBV6-1; d_call: TRBD1; cdr3_aa: CASSDPWQGAGEDTQYF; cdr3_nt: TGTGCCAGCAGTGACCCATGGCAGGGGGCCGGGGAAGATACGCAGTATTTT
j_call: TRBJ1-3; clone_size: once; v_call: TRBV19; d_call: -; cdr3_aa: CASSDQSSGNTIYF; cdr3_nt: TGTGCCAGTAGCGACCAGAGCTCTGGAAACACCATATATTTT
j_call: TRBJ1-2; clone_size: -; v_call: TRBV10-3; d_call: -; cdr3_aa: CAISESISYGYTF; cdr3_nt: TGTGCCATCAGTGAATCGATTAGCTATGGCTACACCTTC
j_call: TRBJ1-6; clone_size: -; v_call: TRBV2; d_call: TRBD1; cdr3_aa: CASNLRDSLSSYNSPLHF; cdr3_nt: TGTGCCAGTAACCTCCGGGACAGCCTGAGCTCCTATAATTCACCCCTCCACTTT
j_call: TRBJ2-3; clone_size: -; v_call: TRBV6-5; d_call: -; cdr3_aa: CASSYSYRSSTDTQYF; cdr3_nt: TGTGCCAGCAGTTACTCGTACCGGTCTAGCACAGATACGCAGTATTTT
j_call: TRBJ1-1; clone_size: -; v_call: TRBV14; d_call: -; cdr3_aa: CASRPPGGTEAFF; cdr3_nt: TGTGCCAGCAGACCACCGGGAGGTACTGAAGCTTTCTTT
j_call: TRBJ1-5; clone_size: -; v_call: TRBV30; d_call: -; cdr3_aa: CAWSVRGNQPQHF; cdr3_nt: TGTGCCTGGAGTGTACGTGGGAATCAGCCCCAGCATTTT
j_call: TRBJ1-5; clone_size: once; v_call: TRBV2; d_call: -; cdr3_aa: CASSPGTTYSNQPQHF; cdr3_nt: TGTGCCAGCAGCCCCGGGACCACATATAGCAATCAGCCCCAGCATTTT
j_call: TRBJ1-2; clone_size: -; v_call: TRBV7-6; d_call: TRBD1; cdr3_aa: CASSFDSGQPYGYTF; cdr3_nt: TGTGCCAGCTCTTTTGATTCGGGACAGCCTTATGGCTACACCTTC
j_call: TRBJ2-7; clone_size: -; v_call: TRBV7-9; d_call: TRBD2; cdr3_aa: CASSLKTWTSGYEQYF; cdr3_nt: TGTGCCAGCAGCTTAAAAACCTGGACTAGCGGCTACGAGCAGTACTTC
j_call: TRBJ2-7; clone_size: -; v_call: TRBV6-5; d_call: -; cdr3_aa: CASSYPSGEGYYEQYF; cdr3_nt: TGTGCCAGCAGTTACCCATCGGGAGAAGGCTACTACGAGCAGTACTTC
j_call: TRBJ2-2; clone_size: -; v_call: TRBV3-1/TRBV3-2; d_call: -; cdr3_aa: CASSPPAVGRTGELFF; cdr3_nt: TGTGCCAGCAGCCCTCCTGCGGTCGGGAGAACCGGGGAGCTGTTTTTT
j_call: TRBJ1-6; clone_size: -; v_call: TRBV27; d_call: -; cdr3_aa: CASSSPNALISYNSPLHF; cdr3_nt: TGTGCCAGCAGTAGCCCGAACGCCCTCATCTCCTATAATTCACCCCTCCACTTT
j_call: TRBJ2-2; clone_size: -; v_call: TRBV19; d_call: -; cdr3_aa: CASSISRSSLTGELFF; cdr3_nt: TGTGCCAGTAGTATCTCCCGCTCGAGCTTAACCGGGGAGCTGTTTTTT
j_call: TRBJ2-1; clone_size: -; v_call: TRBV3-1/TRBV3-2; d_call: -; cdr3_aa: CASSLASLSSYNEQFF; cdr3_nt: TGTGCCAGCAGCCTAGCGTCCCTTAGCTCCTACAATGAGCAGTTCTTC
j_call: TRBJ2-7; clone_size: -; v_call: TRBV2; d_call: -; cdr3_aa: CASSAVGGGTYEQYF; cdr3_nt: TGTGCCAGCAGTGCCGTAGGGGGGGGGACCTACGAGCAGTACTTC
j_call: TRBJ2-7; clone_size: -; v_call: TRBV30; d_call: -; cdr3_aa: CAWSYQPGLSYEQYF; cdr3_nt: TGTGCCTGGAGTTATCAACCCGGGTTATCCTACGAGCAGTACTTC
j_call: TRBJ1-5; clone_size: -; v_call: TRBV27; d_call: -; cdr3_aa: CASSLAPGDNQPQHF; cdr3_nt: TGTGCCAGCAGTCTCGCCCCAGGGGACAATCAGCCCCAGCATTTT
j_call: TRBJ1-5; clone_size: -; v_call: TRBV6-5; d_call: -; cdr3_aa: CASTRRGENQPQHF; cdr3_nt: TGTGCCAGCACGAGGCGAGGGGAAAATCAGCCCCAGCATTTT
j_call: TRBJ2-7; clone_size: -; v_call: TRBV18; d_call: -; cdr3_aa: CASSLYREVYEQYF; cdr3_nt: TGTGCCAGCTCACTATACAGGGAAGTGTACGAGCAGTACTTC
j_call: TRBJ1-2; clone_size: -; v_call: TRBV25-1; d_call: -; cdr3_aa: CASSAHGANYGYTF; cdr3_nt: TGTGCCAGCAGCGCCCATGGGGCTAACTATGGCTACACCTTC
j_call: TRBJ2-7; clone_size: -; v_call: TRBV5-1; d_call: -; cdr3_aa: CASSFFGSDEQYF; cdr3_nt: TGCGCCAGCAGCTTCTTCGGGTCTGACGAGCAGTACTTC
j_call: TRBJ2-1; clone_size: -; v_call: TRBV9; d_call: -; cdr3_aa: CASSVSDSTYNEQFF; cdr3_nt: TGTGCCAGCAGCGTCTCTGACAGTACCTACAATGAGCAGTTCTTC
j_call: TRBJ2-7; clone_size: -; v_call: TRBV19; d_call: TRBD1; cdr3_aa: CASSPPEGANYEQYF; cdr3_nt: TGTGCCAGTAGTCCCCCAGAGGGGGCGAACTACGAGCAGTACTTC
j_call: TRBJ2-2; clone_size: -; v_call: TRBV5-1; d_call: -; cdr3_aa: CASSIDRTGELFF; cdr3_nt: TGCGCCAGCAGCATAGACAGGACCGGGGAGCTGTTTTTT
j_call: TRBJ1-4; clone_size: -; v_call: TRBV28; d_call: TRBD1; cdr3_aa: CASTRQGFVLANEKLFF; cdr3_nt: TGTGCCAGCACTCGACAGGGATTTGTTTTGGCTAATGAAAAACTGTTTTTT
j_call: TRBJ2-2; clone_size: -; v_call: TRBV11-2; d_call: TRBD1; cdr3_aa: CASSYRGLNTGELFF; cdr3_nt: TGTGCCAGCAGCTACAGGGGGCTGAACACCGGGGAGCTGTTTTTT
j_call: TRBJ2-7; clone_size: -; v_call: TRBV12-5; d_call: -; cdr3_aa: CASGPLKGSSYEQYF; cdr3_nt: TGTGCTAGTGGACCCCTCAAGGGGTCCTCCTACGAGCAGTACTTC
j_call: TRBJ1-1; clone_size: -; v_call: TRBV11-2; d_call: -; cdr3_aa: CASSLFGTRNTEAFF; cdr3_nt: TGTGCCAGCAGCTTGTTCGGGACAAGGAACACTGAAGCTTTCTTT
j_call: TRBJ2-7; clone_size: -; v_call: TRBV27; d_call: TRBD1; cdr3_aa: CATRTGSYEQYF; cdr3_nt: TGTGCCACCCGGACAGGGTCGTACGAGCAGTACTTC
j_call: TRBJ1-1; clone_size: -; v_call: TRBV27; d_call: -; cdr3_aa: CASSLLGQMNTEAFF; cdr3_nt: TGTGCCAGCAGTTTATTAGGACAGATGAACACTGAAGCTTTCTTT
j_call: TRBJ1-1; clone_size: -; v_call: TRBV18; d_call: -; cdr3_aa: CASSPELGGLGHTEAFF; cdr3_nt: TGTGCCAGCTCACCAGAATTGGGCGGATTAGGGCACACTGAAGCTTTCTTT
j_call: TRBJ1-2; clone_size: once; v_call: TRBV3-1/TRBV3-2; d_call: -; cdr3_aa: CASQGWEGLYYGYTF; cdr3_nt: TGTGCCAGCCAGGGGTGGGAGGGACTTTACTATGGCTACACCTTC
j_call: TRBJ1-1; clone_size: -; v_call: TRBV6-5; d_call: TRBD1; cdr3_aa: CASSPQGPANTEAFF; cdr3_nt: TGTGCCAGCAGCCCACAGGGGCCGGCGAACACTGAAGCTTTCTTT
j_call: TRBJ1-6; clone_size: -; v_call: TRBV30; d_call: -; cdr3_aa: CAWSVLGERNSPLHF; cdr3_nt: TGTGCCTGGAGTGTATTAGGGGAGCGGAATTCACCCCTCCACTTT
j_call: TRBJ1-2; clone_size: -; v_call: TRBV2; d_call: -; cdr3_aa: CASALSYGYTF; cdr3_nt: TGTGCCAGCGCCCTCAGCTATGGCTACACCTTC
j_call: TRBJ1-1; clone_size: -; v_call: TRBV5-6; d_call: -; cdr3_aa: CASSFDRNTEAFF; cdr3_nt: TGTGCCAGCAGCTTCGACAGGAACACTGAAGCTTTCTTT
j_call: TRBJ1-2; clone_size: -; v_call: TRBV19; d_call: TRBD1; cdr3_aa: CASRRTGFDGYTF; cdr3_nt: TGTGCCAGTAGGCGGACAGGGTTCGACGGCTACACCTTC
j_call: TRBJ2-7; clone_size: -; v_call: TRBV27; d_call: -; cdr3_aa: CASSLSSPPYEQYF; cdr3_nt: TGTGCCAGCAGTTTATCCTCCCCGCCCTACGAGCAGTACTTC
j_call: TRBJ2-2; clone_size: -; v_call: TRBV5-6; d_call: TRBD2; cdr3_aa: CASSFGTSGRVVYAGELFF; cdr3_nt: TGTGCCAGCAGCTTCGGGACTAGCGGGAGAGTGGTCTACGCCGGGGAGCTGTTTTTT
j_call: TRBJ2-2; clone_size: -; v_call: TRBV28; d_call: TRBD2; cdr3_aa: CASSLPGLVSGELFF; cdr3_nt: TGTGCCAGCAGTTTGCCGGGACTAGTATCCGGGGAGCTGTTTTTT
j_call: TRBJ2-1; clone_size: -; v_call: TRBV7-9; d_call: -; cdr3_aa: CASSLDTDNEQFF; cdr3_nt: TGTGCCAGCAGCCTCGACACAGACAATGAGCAGTTCTTC